This is a list of T cell receptor beta chains from one sample in a study of CD8 T cells in ankylosing spondylitis. TCRdb redid the calling of the 5' RACE reads with MiXCR, one entry per CDR3 protein. The sample carries 200,000 to 250,000 distinct CDR3 sequences, around 32% recorded once. Input material: blood, either unsorted or a sorted T cell fraction (not recorded which). Every receptor here comes from a male donor with ankylosing spondylitis or in good health (not recorded which). Both conserved end residues are trimmed from each CDR3. Each record gives: J gene, V gene, CDR3 protein.

j_gene: TRBJ1-4
v_gene: TRBV30
CDR3aa: AWSTGQGSEKLF

j_gene: TRBJ2-7
v_gene: TRBV5-1
CDR3aa: ASSLVAGQTYEQY

j_gene: TRBJ2-5
v_gene: TRBV28
CDR3aa: AWVVSGETQY

j_gene: TRBJ1-5
v_gene: TRBV20-1
CDR3aa: SARGGGLWSNQPQH

j_gene: TRBJ1-1
v_gene: TRBV12-3/TRBV12-4
CDR3aa: ASSPGVLTETEAF

j_gene: TRBJ2-1
v_gene: TRBV12-3/TRBV12-4
CDR3aa: ASSLYSGGYNEQF

j_gene: TRBJ2-3
v_gene: TRBV12-3/TRBV12-4
CDR3aa: ASFRTGDTDTQY

j_gene: TRBJ2-1
v_gene: TRBV12-3/TRBV12-4
CDR3aa: ASSDSANNEQF

j_gene: TRBJ2-5
v_gene: TRBV20-1
CDR3aa: SVRRVLETQY

j_gene: TRBJ2-1
v_gene: TRBV7-3
CDR3aa: ASTHGAGGHNEQF